The 23 T cell receptor beta chains in this list originate from one sample, sequenced in a study of blood T cells in healthy people across ages. Through a sample-barcoded 5' primer and a J-beta primer mix, a second PCR was run for roughly 6 to 12 cycles. TCRdb called the 5' RACE reads again in MiXCR, with one record for every CDR3 protein. The sample includes about 640,000 distinct CDR3 sequences, under 70% of them seen just once. Specimen: blood. The receptors were sampled from a man between 60 and 75 years old in good health.

A few counts support this clonotype. The genes are TRBV15 and TRBJ2-3; D perhaps matches TRBD2 (5 bases). CDR3 length: 16 residues. Trimming shortened V by 0 bases and J by 6 bases, and 16 bases separated the two germline ends. Germline CDR1 LNHNV, CDR2 YYDKDF (reference sequence). The CDR3 spells CATSRERPRVSDTQYF. The CDR3 DNA reads as TGTGCCACCAGCAGAGAGAGGCCGAGGGTCTCGGATACGCAGTATTTT.

V and J are TRBV9 and TRBJ1-4; possible D gene TRBD1, 6 bases. This CDR3 spans 15 amino acids. CDR1 and CDR2 (germline): SGDLS, YYNGEE. Trimming removed 3 bases from V and 3 bases from J, with 12 bases in between. The CDR3 region is CASSEQGTPNEKLFF. The DNA for the CDR3 is TGTGCCAGCAGCGAACAGGGAACTCCTAATGAAAAACTGTTTTTT.

V and J are TRBV28 and TRBJ2-2; unclear D gene. Germline CDR1 reads MDHEN; CDR2 reads SYDVKM. This CDR3 is built from 11 residues. The V end lost 10 bases, the J end lost 6 bases, and 9 bases lay between the germline ends. CDR3 amino acids: CATYSAGELFF. CDR3 sequence (DNA): TGTGCCACCTACTCGGCCGGGGAGCTGTTTTTT.

The chain combines TRBV5-5 with TRBJ2-1; D is undetermined. This CDR3 has 13 residues. V lost 4 bases, J lost 9 bases, and 14 bases lay in between. Germline values: CDR1 SGHKS, CDR2 YYEKEE (reference sequence). The CDR3, as DNA: TGTGCCAGCAGCCAGATCCAGGATCTTGAGCAGTTCTTC. Protein sequence: CASSQIQDLEQFF.

The chain is built from TRBV27 and TRBJ1-4, with a possible D match to TRBD1 (6 bases). Trimming shortened V by 6 bases and J by 8 bases, and 13 bases separated the two germline ends. The CDR3 sequence is 13 residues long. CDR1 MNHEY and CDR2 SMNVEV come from the germline V gene (reference sequence). The CDR3 spells CASRPLQGEKLFF. DNA for the CDR3: TGTGCCAGCAGACCCCTCCAGGGGGAAAAACTGTTTTTT.

The chain recombines TRBV29-1 with TRBJ2-1, with TRBD2 identical over 9 bases. V was pared by 6 bases and J by 9 bases, with 12 bases of the junction left unmatched. Per the germline V gene, CDR1 is SQVTM and CDR2 is ANQGSEA. This CDR3 is built from 14 residues. DNA of the CDR3: TGCAGCGTCGAAAGGGCGGGGGGGAGTGTTGAGCAGTTCTTC. Encoded protein: CSVERAGGSVEQFF.

The V call is TRBV27, the J call TRBJ1-4; D remains unclear. Trimming left V 8 bases short and J 10 bases short, with 14 bases between. The CDR3 consists of 12 residues. Germline loops: CDR1 MNHEY, CDR2 SMNVEV (reference sequence). DNA for the CDR3: TGTGCCAGCCCCCGTGTCAGGCGAAAACTGTTTTTT. Its protein product is CASPRVRRKLFF.

Worth noting for this clonotype: A read error may explain this, as a much larger clone is one base away. J is TRBJ2-7 and V is TRBV27; 10 nucleotides line up with TRBD1. The CDR3 is 14 amino acids. Germline CDR1 and CDR2: MNHEY and SMNVEV (reference sequence). Trimming removed 3 bases from V and 3 bases from J; junction bases left unmatched: 2. The CDR3 reads CASSFGDRGYEQYF. The DNA of the CDR3 is TGTGCCAGCAGTTTCGGGGACAGGGGCTACGAGCAGTACTTC.

The chain employs TRBV10-2 and TRBJ1-1; D remains unclear. Germline loops: CDR1 WSHSY, CDR2 SAAADI. This CDR3 spans 15 amino acids. V was clipped by 4 bases and J by 2 bases, with 14 bases between them. The CDR3 DNA follows: TGCGCCAGCAGTGGTGTTGGGAATTTAAACACTGAAGCTTTCTTT. Translation gives CASSGVGNLNTEAFF.

The rearrangement joins TRBV2 to TRBJ1-1; D remains ambiguous. V dropped 0 bases and J dropped 8 bases, with 7 bases sitting between them. The length of the CDR3 is 12 residues. CDR1 is SNHLY, CDR2 FYNNEI, per germline. CDR3 amino acids: CASSEARREAFF. The CDR3 nucleotides are TGTGCCAGCAGTGAAGCCCGTAGGGAAGCTTTCTTT.

The chain combines TRBV20-1 with TRBJ1-2; 8 bases match TRBD1. In germline, CDR1 is DFQATT, CDR2 SNEGSKA (reference sequence). The CDR3 is made up of 13 amino acids. The V gene end was trimmed by 4 bases and the J gene end by 2 bases; junction bases not matched to a gene: 3. The CDR3 spells CSATGGMNYGYTF. The CDR3 nucleotides are TGCAGTGCTACAGGGGGCATGAACTATGGCTACACCTTC.

This clonotype was seen a handful of times. The chain combines TRBV11-2 with TRBJ2-5; TRBD1 aligns across 9 bases. Trimming removed 5 bases from V and 0 bases from J; junction bases left unmatched: 10. Germline CDR1 reads SGHAT; CDR2 reads FQNNGV. The CDR3 covers 17 residues. CDR3 amino acids: CASSRVRDRVHQETQYF. CDR3 coding DNA: TGTGCCAGCAGCAGGGTCCGGGACAGGGTGCACCAAGAGACCCAGTACTTC. Supplemented by reference TRBV11-2 and TRBJ2-5, the full variable domain reads EAGVAQSPRYKIIEKRQSVAFWCNPISGHATLYWYQQILGQGPKLLIQFQNNGVVDDSQLPKDRFSAERLKGVDSTLKIQPAKLEDSAVYLCASSRVRDRVHQETQYFGPGTRLLVL.

CDR3 residues: CASSPLGHEQYF. CDR3 in DNA: TGTGCCAGCAGCCCCTTAGGTCACGAGCAGTACTTC. V and J are TRBV12-3 or TRBV12-4 and TRBJ2-5; no firm D call. The tail of the sequence fits TRBJ2-7 better, so the J call may be wrong. The CDR3 sequence is 12 residues long.

The chain joins TRBV28 to TRBJ1-1; TRBD1 matches 8 bases. J gave up 1 base and V 7 bases, and 5 bases lay outside the gene matches. The CDR3 is 14 amino acids. Germline CDR1 reads MDHEN; CDR2 reads SYDVKM. This chain's CDR3 is CASTSGQGNTEAFF. The CDR3 DNA reads TGTGCCAGCACCTCTGGACAGGGGAACACTGAAGCTTTCTTT.

This clonotype was counted a few times. The CDR3, as DNA: TGTGCCAGCAGCTTAGACCCAAATAATGGGGTTTCAAGAACTGGCTACACCTTC. Its protein is CASSLDPNNGVSRTGYTF. The gene calls are TRBV7-2 and TRBJ1-2, with D hard to call. The CDR3 totals 18 residues. In germline, CDR1 is SGHTA, CDR2 FQGNSA. V was pared by 1 base and J by 7 bases, with 25 bases between.

The V call is TRBV5-1, the J call TRBJ1-2; 11 bases line up with TRBD1. Germline CDR1 reads SGHRS; CDR2 reads YFSETQ. The CDR3 has 15 residues. Unmatched junction bases numbered 6, after V lost 4 bases and J lost 4 bases. CDR3 protein: CASSQDRGHSYGYTF. The DNA for the CDR3 is TGCGCCAGCAGCCAGGACAGGGGGCATTCCTATGGCTACACCTTC.

The table lists this clonotype with a few counts. The CDR3 spells CASSATGGDGYTF. CDR3 nucleotides: TGTGCCAGCAGCGCTACAGGGGGCGATGGCTACACCTTC. The J gene is TRBJ1-2, the V gene TRBV11-2; 9 nucleotides align to TRBD1. There are 13 residues in the CDR3. Germline loops: CDR1 SGHAT, CDR2 FQNNGV. The V gene end was trimmed by 5 bases and the J gene end by 6 bases; junction bases not matched to a gene: 4.

The chain joins TRBV6-4 to TRBJ2-3, with D unresolved. Trimming took off 3 bases at V and 2 bases at J, with 9 bases between the two ends. CDR1 is MRHNA, CDR2 SNTAGT, per germline. There are 14 residues in the CDR3. The CDR3 sequence: CASSELGDTDTQYF. As DNA, the CDR3 is TGTGCCAGCAGTGAATTAGGAGACACAGATACGCAGTATTTT.

The chain combines TRBV20-1 with TRBJ1-5, with 10 bases that match TRBD1. The CDR3 runs 15 residues. The V segment lost 2 bases and the J segment 5 bases; nucleotides outside the gene matches: 6. From germline, CDR1 is DFQATT and CDR2 SNEGSKA (reference sequence). In nucleotides, the CDR3 is TGCAGTGCTAGACGACAGGGGGCCGTCCATCAGCCCCAGCATTTT. Protein sequence: CSARRQGAVHQPQHF.

This CDR3 is CSVVLAAGPNEQFF. The CDR3 DNA follows: TGCAGCGTGGTACTAGCGGCGGGGCCCAATGAGCAGTTCTTC. The chain is built from TRBV29-1 and TRBJ2-1, with TRBD2 matching over 8 bases. The V gene's germline CDR1 is SQVTM and CDR2 ANQGSEA. After removal of 6 bases from V and 6 bases from J, the junction contained 10 bases not matched to a gene. The CDR3 runs 14 residues.

V is TRBV18 and J is TRBJ2-7; D call uncertain. Per germline, CDR1 KGHSH and CDR2 LQKENI. This CDR3 comprises 14 residues. With 2 bases removed from V and 0 bases from J, the gap between germline ends came to 8 bases. The CDR3 here is CASSPVQTSYEQYF. CDR3 bases: TGTGCCAGCTCACCAGTGCAGACCTCCTACGAGCAGTACTTC.

V and J are TRBV7-2 and TRBJ2-3; D ambiguous. The germline CDR1 and CDR2 sequences are SGHTA and FQGNSA. Deletions cut 5 bases from V and 3 bases from J, with 12 bases between. The CDR3 length is 14 residues. The chain's CDR3 is CASSQGRSTDTQYF. CDR3 nucleotides: TGTGCCAGCAGCCAAGGGCGGAGTACAGATACGCAGTATTTT.

This chain joins TRBV29-1 and TRBJ2-3; TRBD2 matches 7 bases. The CDR3 has 19 amino acids. Germline V lookup: CDR1 SQVTM, CDR2 ANQGSEA. V lost 1 base and J lost 1; bases outside the gene matches: 17. CDR3 nucleotides: TGCAGCGTTGAAGGCTCCGGGGAGCGGGACCGTTTAGGCACAGATACGCAGTATTTT. Protein: CSVEGSGERDRLGTDTQYF.